This T cell receptor (beta chain) comes out of a study of T cells in tuberculosis. Study background: The T cells targeted glucose monomycolate, a mycobacterial lipid, via CD1B.

From germline, CDR1 is LGHNT and CDR2 FRNRAP. V lost 3 bases and J lost 5, with 22 bases in between. The CDR3 is 17 amino acids. Cells were sorted from thawed PBMC rested overnight and stained with GMM-loaded CD1B tetramer, viability dye and anti-CD3. The CD1B tetramers carried C32 glucose monomycolate purified from Rhodococcus equi. Tetramer-sorted PBMC had been CD14 monocyte-depleted before freezing. Approximately 91,000 tetramer-negative cells were sorted from each donor. Sequencing of TCR-alpha and TCR-beta chains was unpaired. TCRdb keeps only in-frame clones here, not all; method: immunoSEQ multiplex PCR. The repertoire holds around 60,000 clones, with 65% to 90% as singletons.

Material for sequencing was CD1b-GMM tetramer-negative cells sorted from PBMCs. The J gene is TRBJ1-1, the V gene TRBV12-5, with D hard to call. The TCR was taken from an adult woman with latent tuberculosis. CDR3 bases: TGTGCTAGTGGTTTCCTTGGACTATCTGGCATGAGGACTGAAGCTTTCTTT. Amino acids: CASGFLGLSGMRTEAFF.